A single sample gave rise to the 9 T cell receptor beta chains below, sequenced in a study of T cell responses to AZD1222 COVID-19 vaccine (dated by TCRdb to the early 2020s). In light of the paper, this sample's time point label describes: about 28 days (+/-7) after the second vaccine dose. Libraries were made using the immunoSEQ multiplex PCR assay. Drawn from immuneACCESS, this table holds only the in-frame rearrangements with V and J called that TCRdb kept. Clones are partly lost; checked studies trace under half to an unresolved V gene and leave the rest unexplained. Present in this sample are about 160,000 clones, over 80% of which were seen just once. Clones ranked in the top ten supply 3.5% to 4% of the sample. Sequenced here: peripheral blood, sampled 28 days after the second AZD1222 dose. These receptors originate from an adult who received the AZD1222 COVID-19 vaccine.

The CDR3 is CASSTGLNTEAFF. The CDR3 nucleotides are TGTGCCAGTAGTACCGGACTGAACACTGAAGCTTTCTTT. The chain combines TRBV19 with TRBJ1-1; no firm D call. V was pared by 4 bases and J by 0 bases, with 6 bases between. Germline values: CDR1 LNHDA, CDR2 SQIVND (reference sequence). The CDR3 length is 13 residues.

The CDR3 DNA is TGTGCCAGCATTGCGGCATCTCATGGGGAAAAACTGTTTTTT. Its protein is CASIAASHGEKLFF. This sequence joins TRBV2 and TRBJ1-4, with D hard to call. Germline V gives CDR1 SNHLY, CDR2 FYNNEI. Trimming pared 7 bases from V and 8 bases from J, leaving 17 bases between. This CDR3 is built from 14 residues.

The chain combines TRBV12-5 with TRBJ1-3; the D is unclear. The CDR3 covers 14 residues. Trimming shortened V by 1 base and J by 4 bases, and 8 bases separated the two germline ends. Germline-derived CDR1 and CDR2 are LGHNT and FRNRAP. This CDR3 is CASGLGGGGNTIYF. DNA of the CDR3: TGTGCTAGTGGTTTGGGCGGTGGAGGAAACACCATATATTTT.

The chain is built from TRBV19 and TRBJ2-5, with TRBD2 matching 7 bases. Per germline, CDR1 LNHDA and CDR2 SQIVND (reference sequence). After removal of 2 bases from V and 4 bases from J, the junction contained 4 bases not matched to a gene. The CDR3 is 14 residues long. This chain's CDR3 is CASSISRGTETQYF. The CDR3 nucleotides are TGTGCCAGTAGTATATCGCGGGGGACAGAGACCCAGTACTTC. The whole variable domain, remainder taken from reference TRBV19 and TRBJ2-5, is DGGITQSPKYLFRKEGQNVTLSCEQNLNHDAMYWYRQDPGQGLRLIYYSQIVNDFQKGDIAEGYSVSREKKESFPLTVTSAQKNPTAFYLCASSISRGTETQYFGPGTRLLVL.

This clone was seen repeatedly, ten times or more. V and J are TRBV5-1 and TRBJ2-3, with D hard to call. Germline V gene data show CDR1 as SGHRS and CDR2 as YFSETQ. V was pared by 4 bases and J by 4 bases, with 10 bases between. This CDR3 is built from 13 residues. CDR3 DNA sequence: TGCGCCAGCAGCCCTTCGGTGGCAGATACGCAGTATTTT. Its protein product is CASSPSVADTQYF.

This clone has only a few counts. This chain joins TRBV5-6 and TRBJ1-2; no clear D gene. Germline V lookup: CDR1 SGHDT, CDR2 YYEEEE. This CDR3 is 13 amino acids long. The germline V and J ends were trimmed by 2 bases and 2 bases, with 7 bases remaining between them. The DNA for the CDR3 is TGTGCCAGCAGCTTAGGAGCGAACTATGGCTACACCTTC. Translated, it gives CASSLGANYGYTF.

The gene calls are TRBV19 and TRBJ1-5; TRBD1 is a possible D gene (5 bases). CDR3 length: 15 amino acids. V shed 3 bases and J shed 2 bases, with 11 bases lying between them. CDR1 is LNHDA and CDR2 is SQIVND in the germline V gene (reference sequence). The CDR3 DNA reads TGTGCCAGTAGTATTTGGGGGGTTCGCAATCAGCCCCAGCATTTT. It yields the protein CASSIWGVRNQPQHF.

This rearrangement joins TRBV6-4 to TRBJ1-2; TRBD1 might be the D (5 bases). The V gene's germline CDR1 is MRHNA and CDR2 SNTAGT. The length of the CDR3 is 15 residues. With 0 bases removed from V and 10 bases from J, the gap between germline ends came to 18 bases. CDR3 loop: CASSDSVDGGMDYTF. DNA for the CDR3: TGTGCCAGCAGTGACTCTGTTGACGGGGGAATGGACTACACCTTC.

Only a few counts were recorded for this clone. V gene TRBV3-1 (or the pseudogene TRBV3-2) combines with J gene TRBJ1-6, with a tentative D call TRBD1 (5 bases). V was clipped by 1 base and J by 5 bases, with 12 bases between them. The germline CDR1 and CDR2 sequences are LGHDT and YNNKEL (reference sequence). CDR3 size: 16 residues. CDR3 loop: CASSQGSQGNNSPLHF. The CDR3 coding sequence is TGTGCCAGCAGCCAAGGATCCCAGGGCAATAATTCACCCCTCCACTTT.